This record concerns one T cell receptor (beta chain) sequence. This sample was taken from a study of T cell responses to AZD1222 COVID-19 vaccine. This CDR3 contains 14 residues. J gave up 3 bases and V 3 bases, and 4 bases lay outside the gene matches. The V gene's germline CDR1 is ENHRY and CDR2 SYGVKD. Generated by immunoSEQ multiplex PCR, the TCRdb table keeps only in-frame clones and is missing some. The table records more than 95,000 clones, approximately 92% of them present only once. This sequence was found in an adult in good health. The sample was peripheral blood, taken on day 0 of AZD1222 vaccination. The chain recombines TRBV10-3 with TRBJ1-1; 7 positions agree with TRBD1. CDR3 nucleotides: TGTGCCATCAGTGATTGGGGACAGTACACTGAAGCTTTCTTT. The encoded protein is CAISDWGQYTEAFF.